The clone carrying this T cell receptor (beta chain) was observed at least ten times. Its antigen is unknown. Through template switching, a universal primer site was introduced, and the cDNA contained unique molecular identifiers. Via MiXCR, TCRdb re-called the 5' RACE reads, giving one row per CDR3 protein. The sample includes over 550,000 distinct CDR3 sequences, just over 7% of them seen just once. Healthy Caucasians, and only they, were the donors. The entry originates in a study of identical twins. Study results and caveats: Twin pairs had excess sharing that was weaker in beta out-of-frame sequences.

This CDR3 region has 16 residues. V lost 3 bases and J 0 bases, leaving 12 bases between the germline ends. These data were also filed under a second study, of yellow fever vaccine responses in identical twins.

The sequence was obtained from a young woman in good health. Source material: PBMCs. The chain employs TRBV12-3 or TRBV12-4 and TRBJ1-5; no reliable D call. The CDR3 bases are TGTGCCAGCAGTTTGGAGAGTTATTATAGCAATCAGCCCCAGCATTTT. As protein: CASSLESYYSNQPQHF.